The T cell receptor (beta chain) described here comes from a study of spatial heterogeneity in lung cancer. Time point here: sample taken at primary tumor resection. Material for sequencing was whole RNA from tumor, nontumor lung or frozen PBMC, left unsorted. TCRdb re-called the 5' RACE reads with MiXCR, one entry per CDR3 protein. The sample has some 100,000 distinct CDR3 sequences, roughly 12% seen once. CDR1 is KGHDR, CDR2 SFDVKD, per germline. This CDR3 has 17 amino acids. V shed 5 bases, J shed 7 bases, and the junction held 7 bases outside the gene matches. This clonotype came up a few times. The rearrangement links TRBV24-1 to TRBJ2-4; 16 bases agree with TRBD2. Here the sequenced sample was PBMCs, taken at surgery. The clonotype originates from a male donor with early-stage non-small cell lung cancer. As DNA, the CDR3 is TGTGCCACCAGTGGTACCGGGACTAGCGGGGGGGCTAACATTCAGTACTTC. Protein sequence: CATSGTGTSGGANIQYF.